These T cell receptor beta chains were read from a single sample in a study of beta chain features in type 1 diabetes. Assay used: immunoSEQ multiplex PCR; TCRdb lists only in-frame clones, some missing. The table shows hundreds of thousands of clones, with about an eighth occurring only once. The specimen sequenced was naive CD4+ T cells from blood. These receptors originate from a young man with type 1 diabetes. Both conserved end residues are part of each CDR3. A D gene is named only where the DNA matches it firmly. Part of the rows lack a size; the others show once, few, many or a class for expanded clones.

j_gene: TRBJ2-7; v_gene: TRBV4-1; abundance: few; d_gene: -; CDR3nt: TGCGCCAGCAGCCAAGCCCGAGGAGACATAAAGAACTACGAGCAGTACTTC; CDR3aa: CASSQARGDIKNYEQYF
j_gene: TRBJ2-7; v_gene: TRBV7-3; abundance: few; d_gene: -; CDR3nt: TGTGCCAGCAGACCCGGGAGCGGGCCCTACTACGAGCAGTACTTC; CDR3aa: CASRPGSGPYYEQYF
j_gene: TRBJ2-1; v_gene: TRBV6-5; abundance: few; d_gene: TRBD2; CDR3nt: TGTGCCAGCAGCCCCGGGACTAGGTACAATGAGCAGTTCTTC; CDR3aa: CASSPGTRYNEQFF
j_gene: TRBJ1-2; v_gene: TRBV6-5; abundance: -; d_gene: -; CDR3nt: TGTGCCAGCAGTGGGCAGGGCGATAGGGGCTACACCTTC; CDR3aa: CASSGQGDRGYTF
j_gene: TRBJ2-3; v_gene: TRBV7-7; abundance: few; d_gene: TRBD2; CDR3nt: TGTGCTAGCAGCTTAGCAGCGGGGTCTAGCACAGATACGCAGTATTTT; CDR3aa: CASSLAAGSSTDTQYF
j_gene: TRBJ2-5; v_gene: TRBV7-2; abundance: -; d_gene: TRBD1; CDR3nt: TGTGCCAGCAGCCGCCCGACAGGGAGAGAGACCCAGTACTTC; CDR3aa: CASSRPTGRETQYF
j_gene: TRBJ2-7; v_gene: TRBV2; abundance: few; d_gene: -; CDR3nt: TGTGCCACCTCCCAGGACTACGAGCAGTACTTC; CDR3aa: CATSQDYEQYF
j_gene: TRBJ1-1; v_gene: TRBV28; abundance: once; d_gene: -; CDR3nt: TGTGCCAGCAGCTTTAGGACTGAAGCTTTCTTT; CDR3aa: CASSFRTEAFF
j_gene: TRBJ2-5; v_gene: TRBV5-4; abundance: few; d_gene: -; CDR3nt: TGTGCCAGCAGCCCATGGACGGACCAAGAGACCCAGTACTTC; CDR3aa: CASSPWTDQETQYF
j_gene: TRBJ2-7; v_gene: TRBV18; abundance: -; d_gene: TRBD1; CDR3nt: TGTGCCAGCTCTCCACAGGGGCGCTACGAGCAGTACTTC; CDR3aa: CASSPQGRYEQYF
j_gene: TRBJ2-7; v_gene: TRBV27; abundance: -; d_gene: -; CDR3nt: TGTGCCAGCAGTCATTTAGACAGTGTCCCGACCGAGCAGTACTTC; CDR3aa: CASSHLDSVPTEQYF
j_gene: TRBJ1-4; v_gene: TRBV29-1; abundance: few; d_gene: -; CDR3nt: TGCAGCGCCGTAACAGACAGTAATGAAAAACTGTTTTTT; CDR3aa: CSAVTDSNEKLFF
j_gene: TRBJ2-7; v_gene: TRBV18; abundance: few; d_gene: -; CDR3nt: TGTGCCAGCTCACCACGGGGTAGCTCCTACGAGCAGTACTTC; CDR3aa: CASSPRGSSYEQYF
j_gene: TRBJ2-1; v_gene: TRBV10-2; abundance: few; d_gene: -; CDR3nt: TGCGCCAGCAGGGGGACCCGGAACAATGAGCAGTTCTTC; CDR3aa: CASRGTRNNEQFF
j_gene: TRBJ2-7; v_gene: TRBV19; abundance: -; d_gene: -; CDR3nt: TGTGCCAGTATGTCGGGATCCTACGAGCAGTACTTC; CDR3aa: CASMSGSYEQYF
j_gene: TRBJ2-1; v_gene: TRBV6-5; abundance: -; d_gene: -; CDR3nt: TGTGCCAGCAGTTACCAGGGAGATTCCTACAATGAGCAGTTCTTC; CDR3aa: CASSYQGDSYNEQFF
j_gene: TRBJ2-1; v_gene: TRBV11-2; abundance: few; d_gene: TRBD2; CDR3nt: TGTGCCAGCAGCTTAGGAGGGAGGGCCACGAATGAGCAGTTCTTC; CDR3aa: CASSLGGRATNEQFF
j_gene: TRBJ1-5; v_gene: TRBV4-2; abundance: -; d_gene: -; CDR3nt: TGTGCCAGCAGCCAAGGGGCGGGCTTTAAGACACAAGATCAGCCCCAGCATTTT; CDR3aa: CASSQGAGFKTQDQPQHF
j_gene: TRBJ2-1; v_gene: TRBV2; abundance: -; d_gene: TRBD2; CDR3nt: TGTGCCACCACTAGCGTCTCCTACAATGAGCAGTTCTTC; CDR3aa: CATTSVSYNEQFF
j_gene: TRBJ2-7; v_gene: TRBV30; abundance: -; d_gene: -; CDR3nt: TGTGCCTGGAACTCCCTGAGGAGCTCCTACGAGCAGTACTTC; CDR3aa: CAWNSLRSSYEQYF
j_gene: TRBJ2-2; v_gene: TRBV5-4; abundance: -; d_gene: -; CDR3nt: TGTGCCAGCAGCTTGAGCAGCACCGGGGAGCTGTTTTTT; CDR3aa: CASSLSSTGELFF
j_gene: TRBJ2-5; v_gene: TRBV9; abundance: few; d_gene: -; CDR3nt: TGTGCCAGCACCTTCGGGGATGAAGAGACCCAGTACTTC; CDR3aa: CASTFGDEETQYF
j_gene: TRBJ2-5; v_gene: TRBV7-3; abundance: few; d_gene: -; CDR3nt: TGTGCCAGCAGCTTGGGGCCCTTACAACAGACCCAGTACTTC; CDR3aa: CASSLGPLQQTQYF
j_gene: TRBJ1-2; v_gene: TRBV27; abundance: -; d_gene: TRBD1; CDR3nt: TGTGCCAGCAGTTTAGTTCGGGACAGGAGTCCGAATGGCTACACCTTC; CDR3aa: CASSLVRDRSPNGYTF
j_gene: TRBJ2-1; v_gene: TRBV6-5; abundance: few; d_gene: -; CDR3nt: TGTGCCAGCAGTGCCACCGGGATCCACAATGAGCAGTTCTTC; CDR3aa: CASSATGIHNEQFF
j_gene: TRBJ2-5; v_gene: TRBV4-1; abundance: -; d_gene: TRBD2; CDR3nt: TGCGCCAGCAGCCAATGGGAGGGTGAAGAGACCCAGTACTTC; CDR3aa: CASSQWEGEETQYF
j_gene: TRBJ2-3; v_gene: TRBV7-3; abundance: -; d_gene: -; CDR3nt: TGTGCCAGCAGCTTAACGCCCGAGTGGAGGACAGATACGCAGTATTTT; CDR3aa: CASSLTPEWRTDTQYF
j_gene: TRBJ1-5; v_gene: TRBV19; abundance: -; d_gene: TRBD1; CDR3nt: TGTGCCAGTAGCAGGACAGGTGCGTTCGATCAGCCCCAGCATTTT; CDR3aa: CASSRTGAFDQPQHF
j_gene: TRBJ2-2; v_gene: TRBV5-1; abundance: few; d_gene: -; CDR3nt: TGCGCCAGCAGCTTGGGACCCCGACCCCCCGGGGAGCTGTTTTTT; CDR3aa: CASSLGPRPPGELFF
j_gene: TRBJ2-3; v_gene: TRBV5-1; abundance: few; d_gene: -; CDR3nt: TGCGCCAGCAGTCAATCCACAGATACGCAGTATTTT; CDR3aa: CASSQSTDTQYF
j_gene: TRBJ2-1; v_gene: TRBV30; abundance: -; d_gene: TRBD2; CDR3nt: TGTGCCATGATTACAGCGGGGAATGAGCAGTTCTTC; CDR3aa: CAMITAGNEQFF
j_gene: TRBJ2-3; v_gene: TRBV9; abundance: -; d_gene: -; CDR3nt: TGTGCCAGCAGCGTAGGTCCCCTCACAGATACGCAGTATTTT; CDR3aa: CASSVGPLTDTQYF
j_gene: TRBJ1-4; v_gene: TRBV30; abundance: once; d_gene: -; CDR3nt: TGTGCCTGGACAAAACAGGCAACGCCCAATGAAAAACTGTTTTTT; CDR3aa: CAWTKQATPNEKLFF